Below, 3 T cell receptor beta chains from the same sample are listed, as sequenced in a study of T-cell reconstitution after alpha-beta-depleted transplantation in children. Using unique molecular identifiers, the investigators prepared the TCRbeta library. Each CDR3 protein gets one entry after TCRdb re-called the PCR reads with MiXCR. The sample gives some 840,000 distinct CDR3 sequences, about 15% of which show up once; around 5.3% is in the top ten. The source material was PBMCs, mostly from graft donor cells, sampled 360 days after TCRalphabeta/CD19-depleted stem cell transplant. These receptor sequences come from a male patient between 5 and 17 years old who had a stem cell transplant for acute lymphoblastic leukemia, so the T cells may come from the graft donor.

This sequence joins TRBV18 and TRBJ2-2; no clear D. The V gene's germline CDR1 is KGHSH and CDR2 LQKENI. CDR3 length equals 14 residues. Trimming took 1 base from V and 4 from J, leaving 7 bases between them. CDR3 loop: CASSPQYSTGELFF. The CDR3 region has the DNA TGTGCCAGCTCACCACAGTACAGCACCGGGGAGCTGTTTTTT.

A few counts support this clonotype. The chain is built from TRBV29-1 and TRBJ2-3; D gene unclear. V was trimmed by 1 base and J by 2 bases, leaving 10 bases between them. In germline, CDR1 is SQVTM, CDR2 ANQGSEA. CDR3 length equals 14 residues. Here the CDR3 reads CSVEVPSLTDTQYF. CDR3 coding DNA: TGCAGCGTTGAAGTCCCATCTCTCACAGATACGCAGTATTTT.

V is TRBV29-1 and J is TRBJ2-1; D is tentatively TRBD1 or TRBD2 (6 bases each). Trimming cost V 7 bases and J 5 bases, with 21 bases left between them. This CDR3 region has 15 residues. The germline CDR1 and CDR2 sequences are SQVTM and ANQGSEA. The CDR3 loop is CSAEKQGGLNNEQFF. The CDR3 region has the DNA TGCAGCGCCGAGAAACAGGGTGGACTAAACAATGAGCAGTTCTTC.